The entry that follows covers one TCR beta chain sequence. Authors' methods: It was from reference gene primer amplification that nucleated cell counts were estimated. Generated by immunoSEQ multiplex PCR, the TCRdb table keeps only in-frame clones and is missing some. That table supplies the V and J calls and clone size; D and trimming were determined from the DNA. Of fewer than 200,000 clones listed, about 90% are singletons. The data stem from a study of blood T cell repertoires in COVID-19. Study at large: Both acute and convalescent COVID-19 samples were obtained from the United States, Italy and Spain. T cells, B-cell-depleted T cells, or PBMCs provided the cDNA or gDNA that served as material.

The V gene's germline CDR1 is LGHNA and CDR2 YSLEER. The ends were cut back, 1 base at V and 8 bases at J, with 14 bases in the middle. The CDR3 totals 14 residues. Allocation to cohorts depended on clinical history reported by the participants. The receptor's source is a human donor with acute COVID-19. The donor label of this sample is uncertain. The J gene is TRBJ1-2, the V gene TRBV4-3; D ambiguous. The sequenced material came from PBMCs or T cells enriched from blood (not recorded which). CDR3 protein: CASSQVADGIGYTF. The CDR3 DNA sequence: TGCGCCAGCAGCCAAGTAGCCGACGGAATCGGCTACACCTTC.